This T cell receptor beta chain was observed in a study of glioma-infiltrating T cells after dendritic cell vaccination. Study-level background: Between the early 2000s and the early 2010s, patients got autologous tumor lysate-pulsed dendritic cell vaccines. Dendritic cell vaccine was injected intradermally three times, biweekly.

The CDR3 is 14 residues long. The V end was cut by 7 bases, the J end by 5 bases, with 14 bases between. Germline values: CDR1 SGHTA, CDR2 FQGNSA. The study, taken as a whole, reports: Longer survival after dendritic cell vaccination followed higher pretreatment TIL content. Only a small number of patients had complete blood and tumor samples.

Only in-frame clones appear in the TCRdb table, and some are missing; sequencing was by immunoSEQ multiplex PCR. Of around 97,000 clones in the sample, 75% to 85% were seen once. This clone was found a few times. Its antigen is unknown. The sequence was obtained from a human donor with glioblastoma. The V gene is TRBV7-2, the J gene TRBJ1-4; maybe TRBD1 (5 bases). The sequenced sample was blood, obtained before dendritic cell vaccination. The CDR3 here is CASKIDSANEKLFF. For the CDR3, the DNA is TGTGCCAGCAAAATCGACAGTGCGAATGAAAAACTGTTTTTT. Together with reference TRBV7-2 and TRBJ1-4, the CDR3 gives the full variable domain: GAGVSQSPSNKVTEKGKDVELRCDPISGHTALYWYRQSLGQGLEFLIYFQGNSAPDKSGLPSDRFSAERTGGSVSTLTIQRTQQEDSAVYLCASKIDSANEKLFFGSGTQLSVL.